Following are 22 T cell receptor beta chains from one sample sequenced in a study of beta chain features in type 1 diabetes. Their recognized antigens are unknown. The study reverse transcribed the entire isolated RNA, so it sequenced expressed TCRB transcripts. The table came from immunoSEQ multiplex PCR; TCRdb's copy has only in-frame clones and leaves some out. The sample contains 95,000 to 150,000 clones, about 16% of which appear only once. Study-level points and caveats: People with Type 1 diabetes carried modestly yet significantly shorter TCRB CDR3s in all four CD4+ subsets.

The sequenced material came from central memory CD4+ T cells from blood. Every receptor here comes from a man aged 25-45 years with type 1 diabetes.

This clone was seen more than once but under ten times. The chain has TRBV5-6 and TRBJ1-1, with D tentatively TRBD1 (6 bases). Per the germline V gene, CDR1 is SGHDT and CDR2 is YYEEEE. This CDR3 has 12 amino acids. Trimming removed 2 bases from V and 8 bases from J, with 10 bases in between. The CDR3 reads CASSFYDREAFF. The CDR3 DNA reads as TGTGCCAGCAGCTTCTATGACAGGGAAGCTTTCTTT.

The chain uses TRBV11-3 and TRBJ2-1; TRBD1 agrees at 10 bases. This CDR3 has 15 residues. Germline CDR1 is SGHNT and CDR2 is YENEEA. The junction had 2 bases not matched to a gene; V was cut back by 3 bases and J by 3 bases. The CDR3 sequence is CASSFRDRGYNEQFF. CDR3 in DNA: TGTGCCAGCAGCTTCCGGGACAGGGGCTACAATGAGCAGTTCTTC.

The V gene is TRBV9, the J gene TRBJ2-5; D remains unclear. Trimming removed 2 bases from V and 1 base from J, with 12 bases in between. This CDR3 has 15 residues. CDR1 is SGDLS, CDR2 YYNGEE, per germline. This CDR3 reads CASSVTTALQETQYF. CDR3 sequence (DNA): TGTGCCAGCAGCGTTACTACAGCACTCCAAGAGACCCAGTACTTC.

This clone was counted a few times. The rearrangement links TRBV7-9 to TRBJ2-1; 8 positions agree with TRBD2. Looked up from germline, CDR1 is SEHNR and CDR2 is FQNEAQ (reference sequence). The CDR3 sequence is 13 residues long. The ends lost 6 bases at V and 9 bases at J; junction bases unmatched: 7. The CDR3 region is CASRSYAGGEQFF. Here the CDR3 DNA reads TGTGCCAGCAGATCTTATGCGGGGGGTGAGCAGTTCTTC.

This clone appeared many times. The chain uses TRBV15 and TRBJ2-7; TRBD1 aligns across 7 bases. The junction had 9 bases not matched to a gene; V was cut back by 4 bases and J by 3 bases. This CDR3 is built from 15 residues. Germline CDR1 and CDR2: LNHNV and YYDKDF (reference sequence). CDR3 DNA sequence: TGTGCCACCAGCATCGCCCCGGGACAGCTCTACGAGCAGTACTTC. Its translation: CATSIAPGQLYEQYF.

The rearrangement links TRBV7-2 to TRBJ1-5; no clear D. CDR3 length equals 14 residues. Germline CDR1 and CDR2: SGHTA and FQGNSA. Trimming removed 4 bases at V and 0 bases at J, with 7 bases between. This CDR3 reads CASSSEYSNQPQHF. The CDR3 DNA follows: TGTGCCAGCAGCTCGGAATATAGCAATCAGCCCCAGCATTTT.

The chain couples TRBV6-5 to TRBJ1-4; 8 bases are a match to TRBD1. The J segment lost 8 bases and the V segment lost 7 bases, leaving 9 bases of the junction unmatched. Germline CDR1 reads MNHEY; CDR2 reads SVGAGI. The CDR3 totals 14 residues. The DNA for the CDR3 is TGTGCCAGCACCTCCCGACAGGGGAACGAAAAACTGTTTTTT. It translates to CASTSRQGNEKLFF.

This clone was seen many times. This chain connects TRBV2 to TRBJ1-1, with 8 bases matching TRBD1. In germline, CDR1 is SNHLY, CDR2 FYNNEI. The CDR3 has 15 residues. After removal of 8 bases from V and 0 bases from J, the junction contained 8 bases not matched to a gene. The CDR3 spells CASSFRTGMNTEAFF. The CDR3 nucleotides are TGTGCCAGCTCGTTTAGGACAGGGATGAACACTGAAGCTTTCTTT. The full variable domain, its missing parts supplied by reference TRBV2 and TRBJ1-1, is EPEVTQTPSHQVTQMGQEVILRCVPISNHLYFYWYRQILGQKVEFLVSFYNNEISEKSEIFDDQFSVERPDGSNFTLKIRSTKLEDSAMYFCASSFRTGMNTEAFFGQGTRLTVV.

In its sample, this clone was seen a few times. The chain has TRBV29-1 and TRBJ1-2; D gene uncertain. This CDR3 has 12 residues. Germline CDR1 SQVTM, CDR2 ANQGSEA. Trimming took 7 bases from V and 5 from J, leaving 14 bases between them. CDR3 nucleotides: TGCAGCGGAACCCAGGCTGGGTATGGCTACACCTTC. Amino acids: CSGTQAGYGYTF. The variable domain in full, completed from reference TRBV29-1 and TRBJ1-2, reads SAVISQKPSRDICQRGTSLTIQCQVDSQVTMMFWYRQQPGQSLTLIATANQGSEATYESGFVIDKFPISRPNLTFSTLTVSNMSPEDSSIYLCSGTQAGYGYTFGSGTRLTVV.

There are a few counts of this clone. The V and J genes are TRBV7-2 and TRBJ1-2, with D perhaps TRBD1 (6 bases). Per the germline V gene, CDR1 is SGHTA and CDR2 is FQGNSA. The CDR3 consists of 14 residues. V was trimmed by 3 bases and J by 3 bases, leaving 11 bases between them. CDR3: CASSLSGQDYGYTF. The CDR3 DNA is TGTGCCAGCAGCTTGTCGGGACAAGACTATGGCTACACCTTC.

This clone has only a few counts. This sequence joins TRBV29-1 and TRBJ1-2, with 7 bases matching TRBD1. The CDR3 is made up of 15 amino acids. With V trimmed by 7 bases and J by 6 bases, 17 bases remained unmatched. The germline V gene has CDR1 SQVTM and CDR2 ANQGSEA. DNA for the CDR3: TGCAGCGCCGATAGTGGGACAGCCTATAGGGATGGCTACACCTTC. It specifies CSADSGTAYRDGYTF.

The chain recombines TRBV29-1 with TRBJ2-5; the D gene could be TRBD1 or TRBD2 (6 bases each). The germline V gene encodes CDR1 SQVTM and CDR2 ANQGSEA. V lost 6 bases to trimming and J lost 9 bases, with 20 bases between them. The CDR3 contains 13 residues. The CDR3 DNA follows: TGCAGCGTGAGGGAGGACTTGGGGGCGGCCCAGTACTTC. Translated, it gives CSVREDLGAAQYF.

The rearrangement uses TRBV15 and TRBJ2-1; D remains unclear. From germline, CDR1 is LNHNV and CDR2 YYDKDF (reference sequence). V lost 4 bases to trimming and J lost 2 bases, with 12 bases between them. The length of the CDR3 is 15 residues. CDR3 protein: CATSTDSTAYNEQFF. The CDR3 DNA follows: TGTGCCACCAGCACAGACTCGACTGCCTACAATGAGCAGTTCTTC.

Ten or more counts support this clone. The chain is built from TRBV7-2 and TRBJ2-1; D ambiguous. V shed 0 bases and J shed 6 bases, with 6 bases lying between them. There are 13 residues in the CDR3. CDR1 is SGHTA, CDR2 FQGNSA, per germline. The CDR3 nucleotides are TGTGCCAGCAGCTTAGCACAGACCAATGAGCAGTTCTTC. Encoded protein: CASSLAQTNEQFF.

This clone has a handful of counts. This chain links TRBV11-2 with TRBJ2-5; 11 nucleotides agree with TRBD2. Trimming cost V 5 bases and J 5 bases; bases outside gene matches: 4. The CDR3 has 14 residues. From germline, CDR1 is SGHAT and CDR2 FQNNGV. Here the CDR3 DNA reads TGTGCCAGCAGCCTAGCGGGGGGCCGGGAGACCCAGTACTTC. Its translation is CASSLAGGRETQYF.

In its sample, this clone was seen many times. V and J are TRBV7-2 and TRBJ2-5, with TRBD1 matching over 9 bases. CDR1 is SGHTA, CDR2 FQGNSA, per germline. The CDR3 consists of 15 residues. Germline trimming cut 0 bases from V and 1 base from J; bases unmatched to any gene: 0. CDR3 nucleotides: TGTGCCAGCAGCTTAGCGGGACAGGGCCAAGAGACCCAGTACTTC. Translated, it gives CASSLAGQGQETQYF.

The chain carries TRBV28 and TRBJ2-7; D might be TRBD1 (5 bases). The CDR3 runs to 14 residues. Trimming cost V 5 bases and J 7 bases, with 18 bases left between them. CDR1 is MDHEN and CDR2 is SYDVKM in the germline V gene. CDR3 sequence: CASSPVGRAREQYF. The CDR3 DNA is TGTGCCAGCAGTCCCGTGGGCAGGGCGAGGGAGCAGTACTTC.

This clone came up a few times. The chain combines TRBV9 with TRBJ2-1; 8 bases map to TRBD1. V lost 0 bases and J lost 0; bases outside the gene matches: 14. The CDR3 length is 20 residues. The germline V gene encodes CDR1 SGDLS and CDR2 YYNGEE. The CDR3 coding sequence is TGTGCCAGCAGCGTAGCTACCCCAGGGGGCCTTGCGAGCTCCTACAATGAGCAGTTCTTC. Its translation is CASSVATPGGLASSYNEQFF.

This chain uses TRBV29-1 with TRBJ2-7; D perhaps matches TRBD2 (5 bases). CDR1 and CDR2 (germline): SQVTM, ANQGSEA. V was cut by 3 bases and J by 0 bases, with 12 bases left in between. This CDR3 has 14 residues. The CDR3 sequence: CSVDGVGNSYEQYF. CDR3 DNA sequence: TGCAGCGTTGATGGGGTCGGGAACTCCTACGAGCAGTACTTC.

The rearrangement links TRBV29-1 to TRBJ2-2; 7 bases fit TRBD1. This CDR3 is 16 amino acids long. Trimming removed 4 bases from V and 0 bases from J; junction bases left unmatched: 8. Germline CDR1 SQVTM, CDR2 ANQGSEA. The CDR3 protein is CSVGPNDRANTGELFF. The CDR3 DNA follows: TGCAGCGTTGGGCCGAATGACAGGGCGAACACCGGGGAGCTGTTTTTT.

The chain has TRBV7-2 and TRBJ1-1; D unclear. The ends were cut back, 2 bases at V and 4 bases at J, with 11 bases in the middle. Germline V gives CDR1 SGHTA, CDR2 FQGNSA. The CDR3 spans 14 residues. Written as DNA, the CDR3 is TGTGCCAGCAGCTTAAAGGGCGGCGGCACTGAAGCTTTCTTT. This translates into CASSLKGGGTEAFF. Based on the CDR3 plus reference TRBV7-2 and TRBJ1-1, the full variable domain is GAGVSQSPSNKVTEKGKDVELRCDPISGHTALYWYRQSLGQGLEFLIYFQGNSAPDKSGLPSDRFSAERTGGSVSTLTIQRTQQEDSAVYLCASSLKGGGTEAFFGQGTRLTVV.

This clone showed up just once. The chain carries TRBV11-2 and TRBJ1-2, with D uncertain. This CDR3 has 15 residues. The germline gives CDR1 SGHAT, CDR2 FQNNGV. V was trimmed by 3 bases and J by 2 bases, leaving 13 bases between them. The CDR3 DNA reads TGTGCCAGCAGCTTGAGCGAGGGATTCAACTATGGCTACACCTTC. The encoded protein is CASSLSEGFNYGYTF. Based on the CDR3 plus reference TRBV11-2 and TRBJ1-2, the full variable domain is EAGVAQSPRYKIIEKRQSVAFWCNPISGHATLYWYQQILGQGPKLLIQFQNNGVVDDSQLPKDRFSAERLKGVDSTLKIQPAKLEDSAVYLCASSLSEGFNYGYTFGSGTRLTVV.